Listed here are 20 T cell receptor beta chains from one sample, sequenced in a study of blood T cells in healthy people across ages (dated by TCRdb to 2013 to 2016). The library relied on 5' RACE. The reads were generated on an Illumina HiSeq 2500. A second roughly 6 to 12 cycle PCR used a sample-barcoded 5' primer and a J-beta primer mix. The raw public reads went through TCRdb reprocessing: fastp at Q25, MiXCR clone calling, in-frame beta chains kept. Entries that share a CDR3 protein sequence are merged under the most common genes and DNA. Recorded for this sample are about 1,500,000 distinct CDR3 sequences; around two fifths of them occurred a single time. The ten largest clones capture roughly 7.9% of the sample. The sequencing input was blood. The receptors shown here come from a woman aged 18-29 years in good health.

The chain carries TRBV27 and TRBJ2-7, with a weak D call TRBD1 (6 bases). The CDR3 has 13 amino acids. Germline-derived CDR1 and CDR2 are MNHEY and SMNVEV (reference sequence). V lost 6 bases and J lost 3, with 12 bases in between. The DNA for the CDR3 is TGTGCCAGCAGGCGGACAGCCAACTACGAGCAGTACTTC. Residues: CASRRTANYEQYF.

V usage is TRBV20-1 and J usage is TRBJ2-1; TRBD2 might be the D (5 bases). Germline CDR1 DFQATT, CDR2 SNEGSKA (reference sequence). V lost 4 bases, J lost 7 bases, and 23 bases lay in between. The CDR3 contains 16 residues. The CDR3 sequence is CSAKTPGPSRGNEQFF. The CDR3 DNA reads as TGCAGTGCTAAGACCCCTGGGCCTAGCCGGGGAAATGAGCAGTTCTTC.

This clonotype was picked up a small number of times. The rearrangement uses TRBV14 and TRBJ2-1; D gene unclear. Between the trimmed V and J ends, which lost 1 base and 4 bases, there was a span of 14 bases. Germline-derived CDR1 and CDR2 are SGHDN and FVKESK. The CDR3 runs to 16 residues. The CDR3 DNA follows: TGTGCCAGCAGCCAAGCTCGCCCTATTCTTTACAATGAGCAGTTCTTC. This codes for CASSQARPILYNEQFF. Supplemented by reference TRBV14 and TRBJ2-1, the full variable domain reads EAGVTQFPSHSVIEKGQTVTLRCDPISGHDNLYWYRRVMGKEIKFLLHFVKESKQDESGMPNNRFLAERTGGTYSTLKVQPAELEDSGVYFCASSQARPILYNEQFFGPGTRLTVL.

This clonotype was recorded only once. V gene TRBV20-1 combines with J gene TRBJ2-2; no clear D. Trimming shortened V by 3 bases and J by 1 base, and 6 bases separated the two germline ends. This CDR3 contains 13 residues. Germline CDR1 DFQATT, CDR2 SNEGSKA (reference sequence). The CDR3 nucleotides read TGCAGTGCTAGTGCAGGGAACACCGGGGAGCTGTTTTTT. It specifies CSASAGNTGELFF.

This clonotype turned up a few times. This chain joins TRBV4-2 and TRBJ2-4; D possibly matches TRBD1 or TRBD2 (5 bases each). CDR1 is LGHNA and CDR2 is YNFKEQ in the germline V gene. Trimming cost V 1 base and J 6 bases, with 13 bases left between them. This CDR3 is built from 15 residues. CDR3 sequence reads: CASSQGGAAPNIQYF. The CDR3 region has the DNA TGTGCCAGCAGCCAAGGAGGGGCCGCCCCAAACATTCAGTACTTC.

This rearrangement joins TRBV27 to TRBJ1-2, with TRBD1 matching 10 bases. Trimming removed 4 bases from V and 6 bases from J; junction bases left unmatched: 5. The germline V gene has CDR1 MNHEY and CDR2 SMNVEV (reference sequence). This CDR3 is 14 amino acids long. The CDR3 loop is CASSSIGTGDGYTF. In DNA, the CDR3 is TGTGCCAGCAGTTCCATTGGGACAGGGGATGGCTACACCTTC.

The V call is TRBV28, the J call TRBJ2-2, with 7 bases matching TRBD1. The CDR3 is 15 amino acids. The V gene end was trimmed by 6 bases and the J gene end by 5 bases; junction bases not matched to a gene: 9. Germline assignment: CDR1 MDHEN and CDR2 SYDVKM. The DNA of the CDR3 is TGTGCCAGCAGGCCCCGGGACAGACTTACCGGGGAGCTGTTTTTT. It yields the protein CASRPRDRLTGELFF.

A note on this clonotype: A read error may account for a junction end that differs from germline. The CDR3 DNA follows: TGCTCCAGCAGTGAATTCTCCTACGAGCAGTACTTC. Protein: CSSSEFSYEQYF. V gene TRBV10-1 combines with J gene TRBJ2-7; D not resolved. CDR1 is WNHNN, CDR2 SYGVQD, per germline (reference sequence). The CDR3 is made up of 12 amino acids.

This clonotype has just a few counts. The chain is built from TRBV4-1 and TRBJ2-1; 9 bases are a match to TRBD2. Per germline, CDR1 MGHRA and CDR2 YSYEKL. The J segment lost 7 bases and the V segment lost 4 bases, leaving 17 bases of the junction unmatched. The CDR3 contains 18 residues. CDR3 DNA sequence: TGCGCCAGCAGCCCCGGACTAGCGCGGGGCCAGTCGAGGAATGAGCAGTTCTTC. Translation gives CASSPGLARGQSRNEQFF.

CDR3 DNA: TGCAGTGCTCCTTTGACAGGGGGCGGTTCACCCCTCCACTTT. Its protein is CSAPLTGGGSPLHF. The chain combines TRBV20-1 with TRBJ1-6, with TRBD1 matching 10 bases. The CDR3 sequence is 14 residues long. The germline V gene has CDR1 DFQATT and CDR2 SNEGSKA (reference sequence). V shed 5 bases and J 9 bases; nucleotides not matched to a gene: 7.

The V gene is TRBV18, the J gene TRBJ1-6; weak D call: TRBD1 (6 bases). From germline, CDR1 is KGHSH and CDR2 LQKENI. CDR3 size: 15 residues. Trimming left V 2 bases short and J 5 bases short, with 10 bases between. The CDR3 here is CASSPTRGHNSPLHF. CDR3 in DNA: TGTGCCAGCTCACCAACGCGGGGGCATAATTCACCCCTCCACTTT.

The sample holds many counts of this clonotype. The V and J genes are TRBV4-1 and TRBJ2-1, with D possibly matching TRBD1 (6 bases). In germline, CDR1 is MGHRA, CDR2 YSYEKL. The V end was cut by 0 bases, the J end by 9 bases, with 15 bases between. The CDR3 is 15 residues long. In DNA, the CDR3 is TGCGCCAGCAGCCAAGATTCAGGGGTGATCGGTGAGCAGTTCTTC. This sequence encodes CASSQDSGVIGEQFF.

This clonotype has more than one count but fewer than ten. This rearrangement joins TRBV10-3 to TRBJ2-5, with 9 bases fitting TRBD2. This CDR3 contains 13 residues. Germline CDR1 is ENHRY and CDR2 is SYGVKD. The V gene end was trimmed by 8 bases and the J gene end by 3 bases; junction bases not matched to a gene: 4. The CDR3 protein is CAIAGGREETQYF. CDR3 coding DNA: TGTGCCATCGCGGGGGGGCGGGAAGAGACCCAGTACTTC.

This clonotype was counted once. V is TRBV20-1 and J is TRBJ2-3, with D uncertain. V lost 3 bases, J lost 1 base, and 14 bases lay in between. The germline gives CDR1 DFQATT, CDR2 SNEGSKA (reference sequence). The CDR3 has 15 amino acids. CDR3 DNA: TGCAGTGCTAGGGGGTCTAAAAAGGGCACAGATACGCAGTATTTT. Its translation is CSARGSKKGTDTQYF.

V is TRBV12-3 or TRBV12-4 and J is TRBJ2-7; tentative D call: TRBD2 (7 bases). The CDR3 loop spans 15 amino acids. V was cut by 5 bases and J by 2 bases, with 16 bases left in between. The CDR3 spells CASSPGGGSTYEQYF. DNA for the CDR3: TGTGCCAGCAGTCCGGGGGGCGGGTCCACCTACGAGCAGTACTTC.

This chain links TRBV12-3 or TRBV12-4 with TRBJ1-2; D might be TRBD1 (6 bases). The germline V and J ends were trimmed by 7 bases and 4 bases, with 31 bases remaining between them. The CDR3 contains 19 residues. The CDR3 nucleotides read TGTGCCAGCACCCTACGGTCGTCACGGACAGACCGTAGGGTCTATGGCTACACCTTC. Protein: CASTLRSSRTDRRVYGYTF.

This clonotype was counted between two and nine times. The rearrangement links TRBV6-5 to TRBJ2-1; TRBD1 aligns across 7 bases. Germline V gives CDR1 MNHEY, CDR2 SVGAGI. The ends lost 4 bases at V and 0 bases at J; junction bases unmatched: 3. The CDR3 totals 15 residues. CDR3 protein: CASSSDRDSYNEQFF. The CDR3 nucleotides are TGTGCCAGCAGTTCCGACAGGGACTCCTACAATGAGCAGTTCTTC.

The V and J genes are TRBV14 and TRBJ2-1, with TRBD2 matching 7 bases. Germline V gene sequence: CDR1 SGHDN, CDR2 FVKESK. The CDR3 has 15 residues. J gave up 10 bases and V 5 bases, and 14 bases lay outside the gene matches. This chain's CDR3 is CASSELLATPYEQFF. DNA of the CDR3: TGTGCCAGCAGCGAGTTACTAGCGACCCCCTACGAGCAGTTCTTC.

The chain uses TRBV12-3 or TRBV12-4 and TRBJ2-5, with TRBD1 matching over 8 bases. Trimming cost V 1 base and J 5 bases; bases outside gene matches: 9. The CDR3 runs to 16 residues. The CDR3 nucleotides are TGTGCCAGCAGTTTAGGAACAGGGGGACAACTGGAGACCCAGTACTTC. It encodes CASSLGTGGQLETQYF.

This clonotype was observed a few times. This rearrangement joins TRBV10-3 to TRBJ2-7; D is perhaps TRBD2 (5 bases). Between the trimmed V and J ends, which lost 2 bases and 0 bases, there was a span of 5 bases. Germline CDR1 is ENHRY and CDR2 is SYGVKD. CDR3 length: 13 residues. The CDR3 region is CAISERDSYEQYF. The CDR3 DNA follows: TGTGCCATCAGTGAGCGGGACTCCTACGAGCAGTACTTC.